This entry features one T cell receptor (beta chain) sequence. Its antigen is currently unknown. Selected pancreatic ductal adenocarcinoma patients had undergone surgery without neoadjuvant therapy. Trimming removed 5 bases from V and 1 base from J, with 7 bases in between. The CDR3 has 12 amino acids. Germline-derived CDR1 and CDR2 are SQVTM and ANQGSEA. The data are from a study of T cells in pancreatic ductal adenocarcinoma. Study-wide findings and caveats: Tumor and blood clonality did not differ significantly, about 0.11 versus 0.078.

Sequencing used immunoSEQ multiplex PCR; TCRdb keeps in-frame clones, though not all of them. The data hold roughly 100,000 clones, with about 95% observed a single time. The chain links TRBV29-1 to TRBJ2-3; unclear D gene. The TCR sequence derives from a human donor with pancreatic ductal adenocarcinoma. Sequenced sample: PBMCs. The CDR3 coding sequence is TGCAGCGTTCTTGCGGGCACAGATACGCAGTATTTT. Protein: CSVLAGTDTQYF.